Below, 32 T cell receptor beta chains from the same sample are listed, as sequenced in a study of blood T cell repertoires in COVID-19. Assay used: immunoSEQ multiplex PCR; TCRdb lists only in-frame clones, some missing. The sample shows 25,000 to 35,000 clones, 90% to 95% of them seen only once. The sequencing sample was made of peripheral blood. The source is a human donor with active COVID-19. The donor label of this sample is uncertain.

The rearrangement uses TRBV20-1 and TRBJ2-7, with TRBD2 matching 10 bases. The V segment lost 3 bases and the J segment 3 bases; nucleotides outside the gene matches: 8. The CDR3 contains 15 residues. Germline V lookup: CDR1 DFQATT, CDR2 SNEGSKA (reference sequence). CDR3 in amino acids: CSASSGRPTFYEQYF. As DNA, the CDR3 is TGCAGTGCTAGTAGCGGGAGGCCGACTTTCTACGAGCAGTACTTC.

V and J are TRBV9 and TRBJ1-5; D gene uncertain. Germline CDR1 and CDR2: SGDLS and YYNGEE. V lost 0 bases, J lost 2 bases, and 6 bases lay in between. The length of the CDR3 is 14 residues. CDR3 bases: TGTGCCAGCAGCGTAGGGCAGGGCAATCAGCCCCAGCATTTT. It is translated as CASSVGQGNQPQHF.

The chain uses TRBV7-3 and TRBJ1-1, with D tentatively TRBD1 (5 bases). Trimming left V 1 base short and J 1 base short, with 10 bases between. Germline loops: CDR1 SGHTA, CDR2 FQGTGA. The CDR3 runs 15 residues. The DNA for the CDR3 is TGTGCCAGCAGCTTAATGGGACTCCAGAACACTGAAGCTTTCTTT. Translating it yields CASSLMGLQNTEAFF. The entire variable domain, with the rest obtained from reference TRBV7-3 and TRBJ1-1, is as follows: GAGVSQTPSNKVTEKGKYVELRCDPISGHTALYWYRQSLGQGPEFLIYFQGTGAADDSGLPNDRFFAVRPEGSVSTLKIQRTERGDSAVYLCASSLMGLQNTEAFFGQGTRLTVV.

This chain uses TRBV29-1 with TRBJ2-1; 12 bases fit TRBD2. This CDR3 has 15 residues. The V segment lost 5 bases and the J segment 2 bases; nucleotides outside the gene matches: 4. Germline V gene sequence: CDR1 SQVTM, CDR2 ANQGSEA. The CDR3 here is CSVPTSGSPYNEQFF. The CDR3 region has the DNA TGCAGCGTTCCGACTAGCGGGAGTCCCTACAATGAGCAGTTCTTC.

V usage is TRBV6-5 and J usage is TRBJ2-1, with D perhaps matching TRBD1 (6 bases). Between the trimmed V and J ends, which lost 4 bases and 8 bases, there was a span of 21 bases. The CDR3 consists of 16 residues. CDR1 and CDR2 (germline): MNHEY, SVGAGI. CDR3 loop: CASSSSWGRGADEQFF. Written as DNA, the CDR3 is TGTGCCAGCAGTTCCTCCTGGGGCAGGGGCGCGGATGAGCAGTTCTTC.

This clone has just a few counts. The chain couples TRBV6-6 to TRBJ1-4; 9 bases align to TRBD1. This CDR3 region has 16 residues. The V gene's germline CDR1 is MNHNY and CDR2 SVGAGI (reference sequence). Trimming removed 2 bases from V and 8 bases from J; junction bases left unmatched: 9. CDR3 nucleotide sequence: TGTGCCAGCAGTTACCCTCCGGGACAGGGAGGGGAAAAACTGTTTTTT. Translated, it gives CASSYPPGQGGEKLFF.

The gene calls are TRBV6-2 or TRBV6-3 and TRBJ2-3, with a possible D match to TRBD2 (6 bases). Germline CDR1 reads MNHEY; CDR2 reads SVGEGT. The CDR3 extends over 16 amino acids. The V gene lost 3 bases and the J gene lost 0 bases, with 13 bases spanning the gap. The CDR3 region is CASSYRSGTSTDTQYF. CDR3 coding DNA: TGTGCCAGCAGTTATCGTTCTGGGACTAGCACAGATACGCAGTATTTT.

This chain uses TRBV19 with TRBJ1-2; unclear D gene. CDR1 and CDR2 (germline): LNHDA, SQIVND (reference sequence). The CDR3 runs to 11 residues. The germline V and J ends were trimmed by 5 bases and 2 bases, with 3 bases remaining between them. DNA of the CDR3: TGTGCCAGTAGTCTAAACTATGGCTACACCTTC. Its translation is CASSLNYGYTF.

CDR3 in DNA: TGCGCCAGCAGCTTGGGAGGACAGGGACCCTACGAGCAGTACTTC. This gives the protein CASSLGGQGPYEQYF. J is TRBJ2-7 and V is TRBV5-1; the match to TRBD1 covers 8 bases. The CDR3 has 15 amino acids. Germline V CDR1 and CDR2: SGHRS, YFSETQ. V was clipped by 0 bases and J by 2 bases; unmatched bases: 4.

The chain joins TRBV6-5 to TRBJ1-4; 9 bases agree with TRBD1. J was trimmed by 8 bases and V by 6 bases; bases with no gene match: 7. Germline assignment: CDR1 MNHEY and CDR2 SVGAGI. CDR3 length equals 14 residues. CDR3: CASRVDRGGEKLFF. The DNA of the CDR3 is TGTGCCAGCAGAGTGGACAGGGGTGGCGAAAAACTGTTTTTT.

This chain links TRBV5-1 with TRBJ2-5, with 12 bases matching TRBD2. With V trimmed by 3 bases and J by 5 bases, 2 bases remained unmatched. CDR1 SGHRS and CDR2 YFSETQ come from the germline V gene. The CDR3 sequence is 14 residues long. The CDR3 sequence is CASSSGLAGETQYF. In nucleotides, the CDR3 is TGCGCCAGCAGCTCGGGACTAGCGGGCGAGACCCAGTACTTC.

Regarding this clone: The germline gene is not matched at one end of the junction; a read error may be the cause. CDR3 protein: CASRIGAGGRNEQFF. Written as DNA, the CDR3 is TGTGCCAGTCGTATTGGGGCGGGGGGGCGAAATGAGCAGTTCTTC. This chain joins TRBV19 and TRBJ2-1; 9 bases map to TRBD2. The germline V gene encodes CDR1 LNHDA and CDR2 SQIVND (reference sequence). CDR3 length: 15 amino acids.

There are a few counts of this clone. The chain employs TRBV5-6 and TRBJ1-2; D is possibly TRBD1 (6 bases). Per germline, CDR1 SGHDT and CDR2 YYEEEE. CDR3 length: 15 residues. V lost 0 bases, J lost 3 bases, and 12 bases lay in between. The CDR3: CASSLGLGGYYGYTF. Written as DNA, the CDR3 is TGTGCCAGCAGCTTGGGTTTAGGGGGTTACTATGGCTACACCTTC.

The DNA of the CDR3 is TGTGCCAGCAGCCCTAGTCCCGGGGGCAATCAGCCCCAGCATTTT. Its translation: CASSPSPGGNQPQHF. The genes are TRBV5-4 and TRBJ1-5; no clear D gene. Germline V gene lookup returns CDR1 SGHNT and CDR2 YYREEE (reference sequence). V lost 4 bases and J 2 bases, leaving 13 bases between the germline ends. The CDR3 runs to 15 residues.

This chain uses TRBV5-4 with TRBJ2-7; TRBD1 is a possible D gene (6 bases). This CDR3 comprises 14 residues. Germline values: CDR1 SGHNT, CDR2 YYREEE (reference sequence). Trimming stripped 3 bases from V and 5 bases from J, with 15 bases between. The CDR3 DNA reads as TGTGCCAGCAGCTGGGGCAGGGGCTTCCACGAGCAGTACTTC. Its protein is CASSWGRGFHEQYF.

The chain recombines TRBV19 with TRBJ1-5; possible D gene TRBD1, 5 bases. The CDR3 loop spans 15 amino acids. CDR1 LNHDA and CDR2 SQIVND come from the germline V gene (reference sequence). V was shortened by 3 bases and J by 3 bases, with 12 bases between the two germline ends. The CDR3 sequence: CASSMGGAPNQPQHF. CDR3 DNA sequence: TGTGCCAGTAGTATGGGGGGAGCTCCCAATCAGCCCCAGCATTTT.

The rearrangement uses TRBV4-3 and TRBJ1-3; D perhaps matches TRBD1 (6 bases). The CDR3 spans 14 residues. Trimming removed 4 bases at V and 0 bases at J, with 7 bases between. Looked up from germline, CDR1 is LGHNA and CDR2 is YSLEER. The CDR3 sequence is CASSRDISGNTIYF. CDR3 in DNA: TGCGCCAGCAGCCGGGACATCTCTGGAAACACCATATATTTT.

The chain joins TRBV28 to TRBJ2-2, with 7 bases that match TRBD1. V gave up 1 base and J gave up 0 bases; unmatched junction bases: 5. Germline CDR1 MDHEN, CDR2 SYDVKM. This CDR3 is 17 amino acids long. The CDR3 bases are TGTGCCAGCAGTTTATTTACCGGGACAGCGAACACCGGGGAGCTGTTTTTT. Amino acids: CASSLFTGTANTGELFF.

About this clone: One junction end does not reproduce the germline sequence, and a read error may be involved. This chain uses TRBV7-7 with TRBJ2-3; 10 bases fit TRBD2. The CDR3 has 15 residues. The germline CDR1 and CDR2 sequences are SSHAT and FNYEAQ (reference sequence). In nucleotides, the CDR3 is TGTGCTAGCAGCTTAGGACTAGCGGACACAGATACGCAGTATTTT. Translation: CASSLGLADTDTQYF.

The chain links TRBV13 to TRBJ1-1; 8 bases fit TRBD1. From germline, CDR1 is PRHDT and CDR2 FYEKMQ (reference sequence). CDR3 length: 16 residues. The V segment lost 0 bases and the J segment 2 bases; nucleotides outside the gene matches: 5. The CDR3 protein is CASSLGQGARNTEAFF. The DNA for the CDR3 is TGTGCCAGCAGCTTAGGGCAGGGGGCGCGCAACACTGAAGCTTTCTTT.

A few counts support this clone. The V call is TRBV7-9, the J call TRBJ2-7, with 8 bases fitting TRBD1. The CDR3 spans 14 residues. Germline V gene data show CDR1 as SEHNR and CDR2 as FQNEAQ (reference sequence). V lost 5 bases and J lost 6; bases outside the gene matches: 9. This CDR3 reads CASSPGQGWGEQYF. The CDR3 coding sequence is TGTGCCAGCAGCCCAGGACAGGGTTGGGGCGAGCAGTACTTC.

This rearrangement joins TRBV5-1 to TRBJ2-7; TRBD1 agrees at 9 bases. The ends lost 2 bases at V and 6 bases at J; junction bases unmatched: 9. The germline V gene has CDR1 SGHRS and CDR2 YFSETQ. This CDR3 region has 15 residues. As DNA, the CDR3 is TGCGCCAGCAGCTTAACACAGGGGGCTATAGGCGAGCAGTACTTC. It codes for CASSLTQGAIGEQYF.

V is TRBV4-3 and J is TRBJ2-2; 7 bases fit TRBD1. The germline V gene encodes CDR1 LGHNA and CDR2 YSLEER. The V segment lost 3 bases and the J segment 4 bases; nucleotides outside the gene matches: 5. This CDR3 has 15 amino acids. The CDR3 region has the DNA TGCGCCAGCAGCCAGGGATACAGGGGCACCGGGGAGCTGTTTTTT. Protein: CASSQGYRGTGELFF.

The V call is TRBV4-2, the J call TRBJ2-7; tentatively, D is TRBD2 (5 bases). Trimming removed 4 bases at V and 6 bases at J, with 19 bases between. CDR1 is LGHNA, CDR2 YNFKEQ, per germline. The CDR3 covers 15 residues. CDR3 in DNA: TGTGCCAGCAGCCCAGCCTGGAGTAGCGCGTCCGAGCAGTACTTC. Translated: CASSPAWSSASEQYF.

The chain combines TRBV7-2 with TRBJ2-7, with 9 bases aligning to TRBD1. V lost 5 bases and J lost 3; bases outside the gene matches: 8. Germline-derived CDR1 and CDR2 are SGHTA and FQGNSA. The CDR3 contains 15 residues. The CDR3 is CASSLRQGEGYEQYF. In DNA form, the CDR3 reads TGTGCCAGCAGCCTCCGACAGGGGGAGGGCTACGAGCAGTACTTC.

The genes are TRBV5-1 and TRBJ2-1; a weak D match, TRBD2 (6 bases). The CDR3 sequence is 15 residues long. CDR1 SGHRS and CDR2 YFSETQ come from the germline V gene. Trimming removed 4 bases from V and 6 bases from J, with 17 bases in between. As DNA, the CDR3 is TGCGCCAGCAGCCCGGAGGGACGAGCCGGCAATGAGCAGTTCTTC. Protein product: CASSPEGRAGNEQFF. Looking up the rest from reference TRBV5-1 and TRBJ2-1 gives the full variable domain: KAGVTQTPRYLIKTRGQQVTLSCSPISGHRSVSWYQQTPGQGLQFLFEYFSETQRNKGNFPGRFSGRQFSNSRSEMNVSTLELGDSALYLCASSPEGRAGNEQFFGPGTRLTVL.

The CDR3 region is CASSSGTREDQPQHF. The CDR3 DNA is TGCGCCAGCAGCTCGGGGACAAGAGAAGATCAGCCCCAGCATTTT. This chain links TRBV5-1 with TRBJ1-5, with D possibly TRBD1 on 6 matching bases. Looked up from germline, CDR1 is SGHRS and CDR2 is YFSETQ. V dropped 3 bases and J dropped 5 bases, with 15 bases sitting between them. CDR3 length: 15 residues.

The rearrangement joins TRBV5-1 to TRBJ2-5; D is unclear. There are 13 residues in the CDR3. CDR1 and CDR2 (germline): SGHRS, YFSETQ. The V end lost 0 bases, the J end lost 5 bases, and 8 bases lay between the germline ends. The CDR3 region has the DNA TGCGCCAGCAGCTTGGGCCCGCGGGAGACCCAGTACTTC. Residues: CASSLGPRETQYF.

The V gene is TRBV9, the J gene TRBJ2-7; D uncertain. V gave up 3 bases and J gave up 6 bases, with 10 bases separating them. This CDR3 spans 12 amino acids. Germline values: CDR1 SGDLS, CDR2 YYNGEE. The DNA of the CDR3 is TGTGCCAGCAGCGGTCGGTCGCTCGAGCAGTACTTC. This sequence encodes CASSGRSLEQYF.

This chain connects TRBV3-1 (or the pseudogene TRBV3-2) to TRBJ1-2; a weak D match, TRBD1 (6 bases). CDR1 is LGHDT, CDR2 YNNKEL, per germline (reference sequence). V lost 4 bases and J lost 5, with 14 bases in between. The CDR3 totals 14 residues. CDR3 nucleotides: TGTGCCAGCAGCCTTCGGACAGAGCTATATGGCTACACCTTC. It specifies CASSLRTELYGYTF.

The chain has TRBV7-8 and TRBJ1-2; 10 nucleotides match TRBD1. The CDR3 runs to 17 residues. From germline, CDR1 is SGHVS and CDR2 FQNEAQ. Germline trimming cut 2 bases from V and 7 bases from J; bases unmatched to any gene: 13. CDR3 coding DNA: TGTGCCAGCAGCTTATTCATTCCGGGACAGGGGAGTTTTGGCTACACCTTC. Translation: CASSLFIPGQGSFGYTF.

CDR3 DNA: TGTGCCAGTAGTCCCCGACAGGGTAGCTACGAGCAGTACTTC. Its protein is CASSPRQGSYEQYF. The rearrangement joins TRBV19 to TRBJ2-7; TRBD1 agrees at 7 bases. With V trimmed by 5 bases and J by 3 bases, 7 bases remained unmatched. The CDR3 consists of 14 residues. The germline CDR1 and CDR2 sequences are LNHDA and SQIVND (reference sequence). Full variable domain (remainder filled in from reference TRBV19 and TRBJ2-7): DGGITQSPKYLFRKEGQNVTLSCEQNLNHDAMYWYRQDPGQGLRLIYYSQIVNDFQKGDIAEGYSVSREKKESFPLTVTSAQKNPTAFYLCASSPRQGSYEQYFGPGTRLTVT.